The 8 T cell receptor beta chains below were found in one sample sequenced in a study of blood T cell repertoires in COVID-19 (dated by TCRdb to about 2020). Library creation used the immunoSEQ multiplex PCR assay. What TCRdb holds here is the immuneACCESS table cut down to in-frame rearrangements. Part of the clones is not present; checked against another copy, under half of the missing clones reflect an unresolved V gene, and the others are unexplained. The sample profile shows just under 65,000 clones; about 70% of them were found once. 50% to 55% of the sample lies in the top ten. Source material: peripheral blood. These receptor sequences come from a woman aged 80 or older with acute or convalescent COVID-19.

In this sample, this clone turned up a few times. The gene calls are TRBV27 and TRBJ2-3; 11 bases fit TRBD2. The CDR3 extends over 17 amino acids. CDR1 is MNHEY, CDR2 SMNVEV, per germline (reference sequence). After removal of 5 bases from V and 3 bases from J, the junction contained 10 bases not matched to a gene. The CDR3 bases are TGTGCCAGCAGTCCTAGGACTAGCGGGCCGGAGACAGATACGCAGTATTTT. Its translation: CASSPRTSGPETDTQYF.

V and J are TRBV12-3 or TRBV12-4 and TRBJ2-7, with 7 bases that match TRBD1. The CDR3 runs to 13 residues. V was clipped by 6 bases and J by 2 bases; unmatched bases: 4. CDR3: CASRRQGAYEQYF. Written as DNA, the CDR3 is TGTGCCAGCAGACGACAGGGCGCCTACGAGCAGTACTTC.

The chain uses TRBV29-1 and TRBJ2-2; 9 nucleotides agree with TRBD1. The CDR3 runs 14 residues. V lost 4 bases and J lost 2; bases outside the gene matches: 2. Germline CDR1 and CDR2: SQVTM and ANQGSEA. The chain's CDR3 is CSVGDRANTGELFF. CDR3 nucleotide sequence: TGCAGCGTTGGGGACAGGGCTAACACCGGGGAGCTGTTTTTT.

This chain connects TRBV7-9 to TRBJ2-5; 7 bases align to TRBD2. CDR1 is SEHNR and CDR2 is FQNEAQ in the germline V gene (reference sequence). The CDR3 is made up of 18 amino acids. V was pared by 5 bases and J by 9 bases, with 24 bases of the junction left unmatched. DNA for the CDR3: TGTGCCAGCAGCCCGCAAAGTGGGGGGGGACCAAGGCTCGAGCCCCAGTACTTC. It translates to CASSPQSGGGPRLEPQYF. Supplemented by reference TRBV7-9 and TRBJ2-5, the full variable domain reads DTGVSQNPRHKITKRGQNVTFRCDPISEHNRLYWYRQTLGQGPEFLTYFQNEAQLEKSRLLSDRFSAERPKGSFSTLEIQRTEQGDSAMYLCASSPQSGGGPRLEPQYFGPGTRLLVL.

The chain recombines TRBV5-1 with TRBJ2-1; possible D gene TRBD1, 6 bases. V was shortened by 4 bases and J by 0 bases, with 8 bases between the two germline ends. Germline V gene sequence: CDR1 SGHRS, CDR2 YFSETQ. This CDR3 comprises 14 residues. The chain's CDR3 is CASSRDNSYNEQFF. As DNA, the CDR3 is TGCGCCAGCAGCCGGGACAACTCCTACAATGAGCAGTTCTTC.

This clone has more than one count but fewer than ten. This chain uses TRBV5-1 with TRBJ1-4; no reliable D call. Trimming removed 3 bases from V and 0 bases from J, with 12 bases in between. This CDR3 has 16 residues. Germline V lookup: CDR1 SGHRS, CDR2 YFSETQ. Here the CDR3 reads CASSSSAAATNEKLFF. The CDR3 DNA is TGCGCCAGCAGCTCGTCGGCGGCAGCAACTAATGAAAAACTGTTTTTT.

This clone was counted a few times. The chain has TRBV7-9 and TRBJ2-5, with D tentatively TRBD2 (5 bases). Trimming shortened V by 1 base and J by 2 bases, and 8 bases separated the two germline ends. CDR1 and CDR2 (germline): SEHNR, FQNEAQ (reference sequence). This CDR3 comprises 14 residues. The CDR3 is CASSLESGQETQYF. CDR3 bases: TGTGCCAGCAGCTTAGAAAGCGGACAAGAGACCCAGTACTTC.

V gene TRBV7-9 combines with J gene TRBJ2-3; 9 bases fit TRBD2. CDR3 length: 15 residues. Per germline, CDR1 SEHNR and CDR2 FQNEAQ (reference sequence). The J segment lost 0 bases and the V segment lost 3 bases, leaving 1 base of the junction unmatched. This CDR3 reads CASSLAGGSTDTQYF. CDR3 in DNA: TGTGCCAGCAGCTTGGCGGGAGGGAGCACAGATACGCAGTATTTT.